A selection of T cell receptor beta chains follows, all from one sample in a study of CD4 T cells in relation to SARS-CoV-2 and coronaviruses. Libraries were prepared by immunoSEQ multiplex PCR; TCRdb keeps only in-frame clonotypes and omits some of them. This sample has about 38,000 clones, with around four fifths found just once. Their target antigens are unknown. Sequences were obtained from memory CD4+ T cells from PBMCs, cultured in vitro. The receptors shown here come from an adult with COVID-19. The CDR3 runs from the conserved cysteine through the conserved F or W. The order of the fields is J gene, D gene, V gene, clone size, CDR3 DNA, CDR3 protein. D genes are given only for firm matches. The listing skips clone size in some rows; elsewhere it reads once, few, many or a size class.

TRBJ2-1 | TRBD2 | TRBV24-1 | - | TGTGCCACCAGTGATCGGCGGGAGTACAATGAGCAGTTCTTC | CATSDRREYNEQFF
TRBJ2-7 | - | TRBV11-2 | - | TGTGCCAGCAGCTTAAATCTCTACGAGCAGTACTTC | CASSLNLYEQYF
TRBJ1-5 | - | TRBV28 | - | TGTGCCAGCAGTCCCGGAGGGAATAGCAATCAGCCCCAGCATTTT | CASSPGGNSNQPQHF
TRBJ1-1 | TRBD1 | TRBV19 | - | TGTGCCAGTAGGCCACTACAGGGGTTGAACACTGAAGCTTTCTTT | CASRPLQGLNTEAFF
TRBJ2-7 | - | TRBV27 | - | TGTGCCAGCAGTCCTGTGGGAGGGGGCGAGCAGTACTTC | CASSPVGGGEQYF
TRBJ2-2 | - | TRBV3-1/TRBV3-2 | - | TGTGCCAGCAGCCAAGATTCGGCCAGGGACAACACCGGGGAGCTGTTTTTT | CASSQDSARDNTGELFF
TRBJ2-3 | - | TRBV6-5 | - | TGTGCCACCGCGTGGGGTACGCAGTATTTT | CATAWGTQYF
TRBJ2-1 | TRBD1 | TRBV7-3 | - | TGTGCCAGCAGCTTAGTTCGACAGGGACGTAATGAGCAGTTCTTC | CASSLVRQGRNEQFF
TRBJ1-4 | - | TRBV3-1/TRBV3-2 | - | TGTGCCAGCAGCCAACCAGGGCCTAATGAAAAACTGTTTTTT | CASSQPGPNEKLFF
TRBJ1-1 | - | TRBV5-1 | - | TGCGCCAGCAGCTTGGATCGGAACACTGAAGCTTTCTTT | CASSLDRNTEAFF
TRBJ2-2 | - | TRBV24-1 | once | TGTGCCACCAGTGATTGGAGGTCCGGGGAGCTGTTTTTT | CATSDWRSGELFF
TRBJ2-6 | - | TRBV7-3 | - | TGTGCCAGCAGCTTAACGTCCGGGGCCGGGAGTGGGGCCAACGTCCTGACTTTC | CASSLTSGAGSGANVLTF
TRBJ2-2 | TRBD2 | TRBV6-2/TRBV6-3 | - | TGTGCCAGCAGTTACGGGGGGGACTTCACCGGGGAGCTGTTTTTT | CASSYGGDFTGELFF
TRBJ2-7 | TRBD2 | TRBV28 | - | TGTGCCAGCAGCCCCACACTAGCGGGAGTTAACGAGCAGTACTTC | CASSPTLAGVNEQYF
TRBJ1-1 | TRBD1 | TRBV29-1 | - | TGCAGCGTCCAGACAGGGGTCGGAACTGAAGCTTTCTTT | CSVQTGVGTEAFF
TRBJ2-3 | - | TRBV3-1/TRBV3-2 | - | TGTGCCAGCAGCCACCTTATACTAGCAGATACGCAGTATTTT | CASSHLILADTQYF
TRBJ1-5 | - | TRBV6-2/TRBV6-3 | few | TGTGCCAGCAGTTTCGCAGGGCGCAATCAGCCCCAGCATTTT | CASSFAGRNQPQHF
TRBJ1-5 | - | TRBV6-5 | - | TGTGCCAGCGGGGGGGTGGGCCCCCAGCATTTT | CASGGVGPQHF
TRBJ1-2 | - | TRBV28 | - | TGTGCCAGCAACGCCGGGGGCCCTTTACTAAATGGCTACACCTTC | CASNAGGPLLNGYTF
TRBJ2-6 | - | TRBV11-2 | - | TGTGCCAGCAGCTTAGCTGCAGGGCCTTTCTCTGGGGCCAACGTCCTGACTTTC | CASSLAAGPFSGANVLTF
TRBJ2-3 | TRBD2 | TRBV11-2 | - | TGTGCCAGCAGCTTAGTCCTAGCGGGAGCGGGAGATACGCAGTATTTT | CASSLVLAGAGDTQYF
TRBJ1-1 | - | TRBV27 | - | TGTGCCAGCACCATTACTAATCCATCGGAGAGGAACACTGAAGCTTTCTTT | CASTITNPSERNTEAFF
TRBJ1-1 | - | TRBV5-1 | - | TGCGCCAGCAGCTTGGGAGTTCCGAACACTGAAGCTTTCTTT | CASSLGVPNTEAFF
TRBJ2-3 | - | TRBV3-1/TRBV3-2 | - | TGTGCCAGCAGCCAAGGAGCCTTTGATACGCAGTATTTT | CASSQGAFDTQYF
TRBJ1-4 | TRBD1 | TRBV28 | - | TGTGCCAGCAGCCACCCGGGACAGGGGTCGCGAAAACTGTTTTTT | CASSHPGQGSRKLFF
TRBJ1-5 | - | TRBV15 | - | TGTGCCACCAGCATGTTTAGGGGGATAGGTAGCAATCAGCCCCAGCATTTT | CATSMFRGIGSNQPQHF
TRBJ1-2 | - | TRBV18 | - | TGTGCCAGCTCACCACCGGCGGACGAATATGGCTACACCTTC | CASSPPADEYGYTF